The 32 T cell receptor beta chains in this list originate from one sample, sequenced in a study of blood T cell repertoires in COVID-19. Data came from immunoSEQ multiplex PCR; TCRdb stores just in-frame clones and leaves some out. The table lists roughly 250,000 clones, roughly 87% of them singletons. Sequences were obtained from peripheral blood. The receptors here all came from a man aged 55 to 70 who had recovered from COVID-19.

This clone appeared a few times. V and J are TRBV30 and TRBJ1-1, with 7 positions matching TRBD1. The CDR3 totals 15 residues. Germline V CDR1 and CDR2: GTSNPN, SVGIG (reference sequence). The J segment lost 2 bases and the V segment lost 5 bases, leaving 11 bases of the junction unmatched. The CDR3 here is CAWATGQVINTEAFF. The CDR3 region has the DNA TGTGCCTGGGCAACAGGACAGGTGATTAACACTGAAGCTTTCTTT. Drawing the rest from reference TRBV30 and TRBJ1-1, the complete variable domain is SQTIHQWPATLVQPVGSPLSLECTVEGTSNPNLYWYRQAAGRGLQLLFYSVGIGQISSEVPQNLSASRPQDRQFILSSKKLLLSDSGFYLCAWATGQVINTEAFFGQGTRLTVV.

Of note for this clone: Within the sample, other DNA sequences also encode this same CDR3. This chain connects TRBV18 to TRBJ2-2, with TRBD1 matching 9 bases. V dropped 4 bases and J dropped 3; count of bases not matched to a gene: 6. This CDR3 is 16 amino acids long. The germline CDR1 and CDR2 sequences are KGHSH and LQKENI. CDR3: CASSRLRTGDTGELFF. As DNA, the CDR3 is TGTGCCAGCTCACGATTAAGGACAGGGGACACCGGGGAGCTGTTTTTT. Full variable domain (missing parts from reference TRBV18 and TRBJ2-2): NAGVMQNPRHLVRRRGQEARLRCSPMKGHSHVYWYRQLPEEGLKFMVYLQKENIIDESGMPKERFSAEFPKEGPSILRIQQVVRGDSAAYFCASSRLRTGDTGELFFGEGSRLTVL.

V gene TRBV19 combines with J gene TRBJ2-7, with 9 bases that match TRBD2. Germline V gene data show CDR1 as LNHDA and CDR2 as SQIVND (reference sequence). J lost 3 bases, V lost 6 bases, and 18 bases had no gene match. The CDR3 consists of 18 residues. This CDR3 reads CASSLSGYSSGAFYEQYF. The DNA of the CDR3 is TGTGCCAGTAGCCTCAGTGGTTATTCTAGCGGGGCGTTCTACGAGCAGTACTTC.

The chain carries TRBV7-9 and TRBJ1-2; TRBD1 might be the D (5 bases). Germline V gene lookup returns CDR1 SEHNR and CDR2 FQNEAQ (reference sequence). Trimming took off 5 bases at V and 4 bases at J, with 11 bases between the two ends. The CDR3 runs 13 residues. The CDR3 loop reads CASSPPDTYGYTF. The CDR3 DNA sequence: TGTGCCAGCAGCCCACCGGACACCTATGGCTACACCTTC.

This clone was seen a handful of times. This chain connects TRBV5-1 to TRBJ1-1, with unresolved D. Per the germline V gene, CDR1 is SGHRS and CDR2 is YFSETQ. The V end was cut by 0 bases, the J end by 4 bases, with 10 bases between. The CDR3 runs 14 residues. CDR3 amino acids: CASSLESTSTEAFF. The CDR3 nucleotides read TGCGCCAGCAGCTTGGAAAGTACATCCACTGAAGCTTTCTTT.

This clone was recorded once. The chain couples TRBV18 to TRBJ2-2; 7 positions match TRBD1. J was trimmed by 0 bases and V by 3 bases; bases with no gene match: 7. The germline CDR1 and CDR2 sequences are KGHSH and LQKENI. This CDR3 region has 17 residues. CDR3 sequence (DNA): TGTGCCAGCTCACCGGTTACAGGGGCCTCGAACACCGGGGAGCTGTTTTTT. It codes for CASSPVTGASNTGELFF.

The V and J genes are TRBV24-1 and TRBJ1-2; unclear D gene. Trimming shortened V by 6 bases and J by 2 bases, and 21 bases separated the two germline ends. The V gene's germline CDR1 is KGHDR and CDR2 SFDVKD. There are 17 residues in the CDR3. In nucleotides, the CDR3 is TGTGCCACCAGTTACCCATTAAACGAGCAGGCCAACTATGGCTACACCTTC. Protein: CATSYPLNEQANYGYTF.

This clone was seen once. V usage is TRBV15 and J usage is TRBJ2-7, with TRBD2 identical over 12 bases. The trim removed 5 bases at V and 3 bases at J, leaving 5 bases unmatched. The CDR3 has 15 residues. Germline V gene sequence: CDR1 LNHNV, CDR2 YYDKDF (reference sequence). This CDR3 is CATSQGLAGLYEQYV. The DNA of the CDR3 is TGTGCCACCAGCCAAGGACTAGCGGGGCTCTACGAGCAGTACGTC.

J is TRBJ2-2 and V is TRBV7-9; D not certain. V lost 1 base and J lost 5, with 11 bases in between. Germline V lookup: CDR1 SEHNR, CDR2 FQNEAQ (reference sequence). This CDR3 region has 15 residues. CDR3 nucleotides: TGTGCCAGCAGCTTAGGGAGCGTAAGGACCGGGGAGCTGTTTTTT. This gives the protein CASSLGSVRTGELFF.

This chain joins TRBV19 and TRBJ2-5; 8 bases fit TRBD1. This CDR3 comprises 14 residues. Germline-derived CDR1 and CDR2 are LNHDA and SQIVND (reference sequence). V shed 4 bases, J shed 4 bases, and the junction held 5 bases outside the gene matches. CDR3 in amino acids: CASSNLGQGETQYF. CDR3 nucleotide sequence: TGTGCCAGTAGTAACCTCGGACAGGGAGAGACCCAGTACTTC.

This clone was picked up one time. V is TRBV18 and J is TRBJ1-2; D might be TRBD1 (5 bases). The CDR3 spans 14 residues. CDR1 and CDR2 from the germline V gene are KGHSH and LQKENI. Trimming removed 3 bases at V and 3 bases at J, with 11 bases between. The CDR3 loop is CASSPQTGDYGYTF. As DNA, the CDR3 is TGTGCCAGCTCACCGCAAACGGGGGACTATGGCTACACCTTC. The entire variable domain, with the rest obtained from reference TRBV18 and TRBJ1-2, is as follows: NAGVMQNPRHLVRRRGQEARLRCSPMKGHSHVYWYRQLPEEGLKFMVYLQKENIIDESGMPKERFSAEFPKEGPSILRIQQVVRGDSAAYFCASSPQTGDYGYTFGSGTRLTVV.

This clone has a single count. J is TRBJ2-7 and V is TRBV5-1; 8 bases are a match to TRBD1. Losses at the gene ends were 2 bases for V and 3 bases for J; bases not matched to a gene: 7. This CDR3 is 15 amino acids long. The germline V gene encodes CDR1 SGHRS and CDR2 YFSETQ. Here the CDR3 reads CASSLRGQGHYEQYF. CDR3 nucleotide sequence: TGCGCCAGCAGCTTAAGAGGACAGGGACACTACGAGCAGTACTTC.

The CDR3 region is CASSESLINSPLHF. CDR3 nucleotides: TGTGCCAGCAGTGAAAGTCTAATTAATTCACCCCTCCACTTT. The chain uses TRBV6-1 and TRBJ1-6; D remains unclear. The germline V and J ends were trimmed by 2 bases and 6 bases, with 8 bases remaining between them. This CDR3 is built from 14 residues. CDR1 is MNHNS and CDR2 is SASEGT in the germline V gene.

V usage is TRBV7-6 and J usage is TRBJ1-4; D is unclear. Trimming removed 2 bases at V and 4 bases at J, with 8 bases between. The CDR3 has 14 residues. Germline-derived CDR1 and CDR2 are SGHVS and FNYEAQ. CDR3 DNA sequence: TGTGCCAGCAGCTTAATTCGGGATAATGAAAAACTGTTTTTT. This gives the protein CASSLIRDNEKLFF.

About this clone: A read error may produce the germline difference seen at one junction end. The chain couples TRBV4-1 to TRBJ2-3; a weak D match, TRBD2 (5 bases). The CDR3 spans 16 residues. The V gene's germline CDR1 is MGHRA and CDR2 YSYEKL. For the CDR3, the DNA is TGCGCCAACAGCCAAGTCCCATCCAGCGGCATCGATACGCAGTATTTT. Translation: CANSQVPSSGIDTQYF.

This chain connects TRBV3-1 (or the pseudogene TRBV3-2) to TRBJ1-4; D remains ambiguous. The CDR3 totals 15 residues. CDR1 and CDR2 (germline): LGHDT, YNNKEL (reference sequence). V lost 5 bases and J lost 8, with 18 bases in between. The CDR3 protein is CASSAKFGGWEKLFF. In nucleotides, the CDR3 is TGTGCCAGCAGCGCAAAATTCGGAGGGTGGGAAAAACTGTTTTTT.

There are many counts of this clone. This sequence joins TRBV27 and TRBJ2-2; possible D gene TRBD1, 7 bases. Germline V gene sequence: CDR1 MNHEY, CDR2 SMNVEV (reference sequence). This CDR3 is 14 amino acids long. V was shortened by 6 bases and J by 2 bases, with 10 bases between the two germline ends. The CDR3 DNA sequence: TGTGCCAGCAGGCGGGACAGAAACACCGGGGAGCTGTTTTTT. Residues: CASRRDRNTGELFF.

This clone appeared a single time. The CDR3 is CASSQEIRFGAYEQYV. CDR3 nucleotides: TGTGCCAGCAGCCAAGAAATCCGTTTCGGTGCCTACGAGCAGTACGTC. This sequence joins TRBV4-2 and TRBJ2-7; D is unclear. The CDR3 spans 16 residues. CDR1 and CDR2 from the germline V gene are LGHNA and YNFKEQ. Trimming took off 0 bases at V and 2 bases at J, with 14 bases between the two ends.

This chain joins TRBV15 and TRBJ2-3; D is possibly TRBD2 (6 bases). Trimming shortened V by 0 bases and J by 0 bases, and 16 bases separated the two germline ends. Germline CDR1 LNHNV, CDR2 YYDKDF (reference sequence). The length of the CDR3 is 18 residues. This CDR3 is CATSRDRLGRGSTDTQYF. The CDR3 DNA reads as TGTGCCACCAGCAGAGATCGGCTAGGGCGGGGAAGCACAGATACGCAGTATTTT. The full variable domain, rest sourced from reference TRBV15 and TRBJ2-3, is DAMVIQNPRYQVTQFGKPVTLSCSQTLNHNVMYWYQQKSSQAPKLLFHYYDKDFNNEADTPDNFQSRRPNTSFCFLDIRSPGLGDTAMYLCATSRDRLGRGSTDTQYFGPGTRLTVL.

The chain joins TRBV5-1 to TRBJ1-1; TRBD1 aligns across 8 bases. The germline gives CDR1 SGHRS, CDR2 YFSETQ. CDR3 size: 14 residues. Trimming took 3 bases from V and 5 from J; bases not matched to a gene: 6. CDR3 DNA: TGCGCCAGCAGCTCCAGGGGGCCCGGAACTGAAGCTTTCTTT. Its protein is CASSSRGPGTEAFF.

CDR3 sequence reads: CASSYNSGGSGNTIYF. The CDR3 DNA follows: TGTGCCAGCAGTTACAACTCAGGGGGCTCTGGAAACACCATATATTTT. V gene TRBV6-5 combines with J gene TRBJ1-3; 7 nucleotides align to TRBD1. Germline values: CDR1 MNHEY, CDR2 SVGAGI. The CDR3 runs 16 residues. V shed 2 bases, J shed 0 bases, and the junction held 4 bases outside the gene matches.

The genes are TRBV4-2 and TRBJ2-3, with 9 nucleotides matching TRBD1. The junction had 12 bases not matched to a gene; V was cut back by 0 bases and J by 8 bases. This CDR3 is 17 amino acids long. The germline gives CDR1 LGHNA, CDR2 YNFKEQ. This CDR3 is CASSQDTGGQGGATQYF. DNA of the CDR3: TGTGCCAGCAGCCAAGATACAGGGGGCCAGGGTGGGGCTACGCAGTATTTT.

The genes are TRBV3-1 (or the pseudogene TRBV3-2) and TRBJ2-5; the match to TRBD1 covers 10 bases. This CDR3 comprises 15 residues. The V gene end was trimmed by 3 bases and the J gene end by 4 bases; junction bases not matched to a gene: 5. CDR1 is LGHDT and CDR2 is YNNKEL in the germline V gene (reference sequence). CDR3 in DNA: TGTGCCAGCAGCCACGGGACAGGGGTCGGAGAGACCCAGTACTTC. It is translated as CASSHGTGVGETQYF.

V gene TRBV19 combines with J gene TRBJ1-5; D is undetermined. The CDR3 contains 13 residues. Trimming shortened V by 3 bases and J by 10 bases, and 13 bases separated the two germline ends. CDR1 is LNHDA, CDR2 SQIVND, per germline (reference sequence). The CDR3 protein is CASSITRVGPQHF. The CDR3 bases are TGTGCCAGTAGTATTACGAGGGTTGGACCCCAGCATTTT.

V usage is TRBV4-2 and J usage is TRBJ2-2, with 7 bases lining up with TRBD1. Trimming at V came to 0 bases and at J to 6 bases, leaving 4 bases not matched to a gene. The CDR3 extends over 15 amino acids. Per germline, CDR1 LGHNA and CDR2 YNFKEQ. CDR3 DNA: TGTGCCAGCAGCCAAGATAGGGGGACAGCCGGGGAGCTGTTTTTT. Protein product: CASSQDRGTAGELFF.

The genes are TRBV28 and TRBJ2-1, with 7 bases that match TRBD1. The J segment lost 6 bases and the V segment lost 5 bases, leaving 4 bases of the junction unmatched. CDR1 and CDR2 (germline): MDHEN, SYDVKM. The CDR3 runs 13 residues. CDR3 nucleotide sequence: TGTGCCAGCAGTACGGGACAGCTCAATGAGCAGTTCTTC. It yields the protein CASSTGQLNEQFF.

V usage is TRBV11-2 and J usage is TRBJ2-4; no clear D gene. CDR1 is SGHAT and CDR2 is FQNNGV in the germline V gene. The V end was cut by 3 bases, the J end by 0 bases, with 9 bases between. This CDR3 has 15 amino acids. The CDR3, as DNA: TGTGCCAGCAGCTTCCTGGGCCTAGCCAAAAACATTCAGTACTTC. Protein: CASSFLGLAKNIQYF.

The chain has TRBV9 and TRBJ1-6; D is unclear. Trimming took 3 bases from V and 3 from J, leaving 7 bases between them. The CDR3 has 14 amino acids. Germline CDR1 SGDLS, CDR2 YYNGEE. As DNA, the CDR3 is TGTGCCAGCAGCGCTCGGGGCTATAATTCACCCCTCCACTTT. Translated, it gives CASSARGYNSPLHF.

The chain is built from TRBV24-1 and TRBJ2-3; the match to TRBD1 covers 7 bases. This CDR3 has 16 residues. The trim removed 5 bases at V and 3 bases at J, leaving 10 bases unmatched. From germline, CDR1 is KGHDR and CDR2 SFDVKD. The CDR3 bases are TGTGCCACCAGTGGATCAGGGGGAATTAGGACAGATACGCAGTATTTT. Translating gives CATSGSGGIRTDTQYF.

This chain connects TRBV10-3 to TRBJ2-5; 9 nucleotides line up with TRBD1. This CDR3 spans 14 amino acids. Germline assignment: CDR1 ENHRY and CDR2 SYGVKD. V dropped 7 bases and J dropped 4; count of bases not matched to a gene: 7. CDR3 region: CAITPGQGGETQYF. The CDR3 bases are TGTGCCATCACTCCGGGACAGGGAGGAGAGACCCAGTACTTC.

The chain carries TRBV24-1 and TRBJ2-2; TRBD1 aligns across 9 bases. Germline V gene lookup returns CDR1 KGHDR and CDR2 SFDVKD. The CDR3 runs to 15 residues. The junction had 11 bases not matched to a gene; V was cut back by 9 bases and J by 7 bases. The CDR3, as DNA: TGTGCCACCGGAGGAACAGGGGGCGTTAACGGGGAGCTGTTTTTT. This translates into CATGGTGGVNGELFF.

The V call is TRBV6-5, the J call TRBJ2-1; D gene unclear. The CDR3 covers 15 residues. With 7 bases removed from V and 6 bases from J, the gap between germline ends came to 19 bases. Looked up from germline, CDR1 is MNHEY and CDR2 is SVGAGI. CDR3 region: CASKQSLTGSNEQFF. CDR3 bases: TGTGCCAGCAAACAATCCTTGACGGGTAGCAATGAGCAGTTCTTC.